The next 6 T cell receptor beta chains were all read from a single sample in a study of T cells in narcolepsy. Data came from immunoSEQ multiplex PCR; TCRdb stores just in-frame clones and leaves some out. The table records 24,000 or so clones, almost 85% of them present only once. Source material: CD45RA- memory CD4+ T cells from PBMCs. The receptors here all came from a human donor with narcolepsy.

The chain links TRBV5-5 to TRBJ2-5; 8 positions agree with TRBD2. This CDR3 has 15 residues. CDR1 is SGHKS, CDR2 YYEKEE, per germline (reference sequence). V lost 2 bases, J lost 5 bases, and 8 bases stayed unmatched. The CDR3 reads CASSLPLAGGETQYF. The CDR3 nucleotides are TGTGCCAGCAGCTTACCTCTAGCGGGCGGCGAGACCCAGTACTTC.

The genes are TRBV28 and TRBJ1-4, with 9 bases matching TRBD1. Germline CDR1 and CDR2: MDHEN and SYDVKM. The J segment lost 8 bases and the V segment lost 6 bases, leaving 10 bases of the junction unmatched. The CDR3 sequence is 15 residues long. CDR3 residues: CASRPATGGWEKLFF. The CDR3 nucleotides read TGTGCCAGCAGACCGGCGACAGGGGGGTGGGAAAAACTGTTTTTT.

The chain combines TRBV29-1 with TRBJ2-2; D unclear. Per germline, CDR1 SQVTM and CDR2 ANQGSEA. Trimming took 7 bases from V and 1 from J, leaving 10 bases between them. The CDR3 length is 13 residues. The CDR3, as DNA: TGCAGCGCCGATCCAGGGAACACCGGGGAGCTGTTTTTT. Protein product: CSADPGNTGELFF.

The chain employs TRBV29-1 and TRBJ2-2, with TRBD2 as a possible D gene (5 bases). Between the trimmed V and J ends, which lost 4 bases and 5 bases, there was a span of 8 bases. The CDR3 consists of 12 residues. CDR1 is SQVTM, CDR2 ANQGSEA, per germline. The DNA of the CDR3 is TGCAGCGTTGTCGGCGGGACCGGGGAGCTGTTTTTT. Amino acids: CSVVGGTGELFF.

The rearrangement links TRBV19 to TRBJ1-2; D is undetermined. The CDR3 is 13 residues long. Germline V CDR1 and CDR2: LNHDA, SQIVND (reference sequence). V lost 6 bases and J lost 2, with 10 bases in between. CDR3 nucleotide sequence: TGTGCCAGTAGGCTCCGCGGAAACTATGGCTACACCTTC. It translates to CASRLRGNYGYTF.

This clone was seen a single time. The chain has TRBV9 and TRBJ2-4, with TRBD1 matching 7 bases. CDR1 and CDR2 from the germline V gene are SGDLS and YYNGEE. CDR3 length: 16 amino acids. Germline trimming cut 4 bases from V and 0 bases from J; bases unmatched to any gene: 7. In DNA form, the CDR3 reads TGTGCCAGCAGCCCCAGGGGGAGCTCAGCCAAAAACATTCAGTACTTC. Protein product: CASSPRGSSAKNIQYF. The full variable domain, completed using reference TRBV9 and TRBJ2-4, is DSGVTQTPKHLITATGQRVTLRCSPRSGDLSVYWYQQSLDQGLQFLIQYYNGEERAKGNILERFSAQQFPDLHSELNLSSLELGDSALYFCASSPRGSSAKNIQYFGAGTRLSVL.